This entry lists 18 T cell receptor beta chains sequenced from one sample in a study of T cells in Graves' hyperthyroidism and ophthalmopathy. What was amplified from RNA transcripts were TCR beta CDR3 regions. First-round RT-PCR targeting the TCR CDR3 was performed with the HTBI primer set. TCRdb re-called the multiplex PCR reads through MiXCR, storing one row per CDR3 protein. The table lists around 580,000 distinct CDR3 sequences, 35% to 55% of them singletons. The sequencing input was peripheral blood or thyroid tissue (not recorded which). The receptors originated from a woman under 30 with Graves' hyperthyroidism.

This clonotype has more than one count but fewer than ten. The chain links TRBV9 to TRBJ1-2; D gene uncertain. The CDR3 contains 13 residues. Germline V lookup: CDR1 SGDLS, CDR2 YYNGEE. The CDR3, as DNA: TGTGCTAAGAGCCGAGACCCTAACTATGGCTACACCTTC. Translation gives CAKSRDPNYGYTF.

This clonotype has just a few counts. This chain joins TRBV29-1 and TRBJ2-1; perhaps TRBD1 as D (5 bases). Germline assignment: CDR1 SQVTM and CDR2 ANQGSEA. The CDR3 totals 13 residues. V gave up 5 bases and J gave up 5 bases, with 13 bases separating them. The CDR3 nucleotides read TGCAGCGTTTCGGGCAGGGCGGACAATGAGCAGTTCTTC. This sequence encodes CSVSGRADNEQFF.

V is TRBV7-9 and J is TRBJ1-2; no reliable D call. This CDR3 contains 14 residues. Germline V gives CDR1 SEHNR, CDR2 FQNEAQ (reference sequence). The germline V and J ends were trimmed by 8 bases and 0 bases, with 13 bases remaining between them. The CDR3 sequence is CASRDAGTNYGYTF. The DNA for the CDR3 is TGTGCCAGCCGTGATGCGGGGACTAACTATGGCTACACCTTC.

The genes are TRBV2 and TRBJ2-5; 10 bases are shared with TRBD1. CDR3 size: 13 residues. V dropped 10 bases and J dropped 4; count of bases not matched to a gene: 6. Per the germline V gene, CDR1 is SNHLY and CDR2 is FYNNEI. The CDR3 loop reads CATGQGFGETQYF. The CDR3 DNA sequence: TGTGCCACGGGACAGGGGTTTGGAGAGACCCAGTACTTC.

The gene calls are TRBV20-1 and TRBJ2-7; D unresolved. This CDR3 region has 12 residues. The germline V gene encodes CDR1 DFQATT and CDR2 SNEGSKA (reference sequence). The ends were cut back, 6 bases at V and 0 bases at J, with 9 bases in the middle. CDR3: CSAKQNSYEQYF. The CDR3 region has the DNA TGCAGTGCAAAACAAAACTCCTACGAGCAGTACTTC.

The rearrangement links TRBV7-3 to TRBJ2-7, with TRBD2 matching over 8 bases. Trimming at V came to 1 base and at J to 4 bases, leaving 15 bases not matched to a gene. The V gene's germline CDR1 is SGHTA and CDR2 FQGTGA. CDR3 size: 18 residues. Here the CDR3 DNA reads TGTGCCAGCAGCTTAAATGTCGGCCAGCGGGAGTTAAGGTACGAGCAGTACTTC. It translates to CASSLNVGQRELRYEQYF.

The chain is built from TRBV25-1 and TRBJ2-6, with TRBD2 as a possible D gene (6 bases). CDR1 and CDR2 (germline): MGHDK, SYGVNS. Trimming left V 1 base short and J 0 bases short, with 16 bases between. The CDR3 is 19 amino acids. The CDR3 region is CASSELVHPGVSGANVLTF. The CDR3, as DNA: TGTGCCAGCAGTGAATTGGTCCACCCGGGGGTCTCTGGGGCCAACGTCCTGACTTTC.

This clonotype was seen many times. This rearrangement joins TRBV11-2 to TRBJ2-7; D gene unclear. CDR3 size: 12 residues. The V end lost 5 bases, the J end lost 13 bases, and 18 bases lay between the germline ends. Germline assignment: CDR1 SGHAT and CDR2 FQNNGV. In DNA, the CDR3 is TGTGCCAGCAGCCATGGACCAGACCGGCTCTACTTC. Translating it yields CASSHGPDRLYF. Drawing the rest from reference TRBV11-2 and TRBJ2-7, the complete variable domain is EAGVAQSPRYKIIEKRQSVAFWCNPISGHATLYWYQQILGQGPKLLIQFQNNGVVDDSQLPKDRFSAERLKGVDSTLKIQPAKLEDSAVYLCASSHGPDRLYFGPGTRLTVT.

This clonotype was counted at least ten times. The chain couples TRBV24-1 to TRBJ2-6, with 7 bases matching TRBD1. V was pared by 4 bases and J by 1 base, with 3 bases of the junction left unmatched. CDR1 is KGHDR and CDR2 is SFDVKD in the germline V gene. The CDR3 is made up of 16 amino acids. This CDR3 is CATSEDRLSGANVLTF. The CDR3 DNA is TGTGCCACCAGTGAGGACAGGCTGTCTGGGGCCAACGTCCTGACTTTC.

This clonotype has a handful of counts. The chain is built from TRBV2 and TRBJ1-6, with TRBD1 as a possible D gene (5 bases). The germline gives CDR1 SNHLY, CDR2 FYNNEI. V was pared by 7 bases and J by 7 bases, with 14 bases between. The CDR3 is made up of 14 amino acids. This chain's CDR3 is CASNSGTDNSPLHF. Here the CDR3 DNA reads TGTGCCAGCAACTCCGGGACGGACAATTCACCCCTCCACTTT.

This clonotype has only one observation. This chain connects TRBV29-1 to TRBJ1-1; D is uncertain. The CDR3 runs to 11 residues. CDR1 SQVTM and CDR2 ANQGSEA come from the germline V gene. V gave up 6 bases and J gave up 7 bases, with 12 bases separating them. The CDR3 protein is CSVLTELEAFF. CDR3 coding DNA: TGCAGCGTCCTCACAGAGCTTGAAGCTTTCTTT.

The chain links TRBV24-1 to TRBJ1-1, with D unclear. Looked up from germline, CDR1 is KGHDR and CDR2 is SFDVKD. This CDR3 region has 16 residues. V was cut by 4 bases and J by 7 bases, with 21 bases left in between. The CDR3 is CATSDPAGGRGCEAFF. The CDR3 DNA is TGTGCCACCAGTGACCCAGCGGGAGGGAGAGGGTGTGAAGCTTTCTTT.

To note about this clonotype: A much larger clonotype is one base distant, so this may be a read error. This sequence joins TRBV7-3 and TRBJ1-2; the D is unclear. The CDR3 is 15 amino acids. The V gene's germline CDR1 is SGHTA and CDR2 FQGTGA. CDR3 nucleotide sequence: TGTGCCAGCAGCCAGGACTTCGGATCCAACTATGGCCACACCTTC. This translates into CASSQDFGSNYGHTF.

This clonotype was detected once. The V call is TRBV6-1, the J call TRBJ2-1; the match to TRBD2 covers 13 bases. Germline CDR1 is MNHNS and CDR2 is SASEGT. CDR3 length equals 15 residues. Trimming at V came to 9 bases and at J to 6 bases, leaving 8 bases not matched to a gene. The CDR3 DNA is TGTGCCAGTTTATCCGGGACTAGCGGGATCAATGAGCAGTTCTTC. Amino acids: CASLSGTSGINEQFF.

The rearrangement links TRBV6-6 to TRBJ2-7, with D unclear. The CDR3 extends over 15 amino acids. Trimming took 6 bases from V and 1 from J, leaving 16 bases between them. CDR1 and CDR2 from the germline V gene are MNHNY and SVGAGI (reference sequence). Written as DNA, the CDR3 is TGTGCCAGCAGCCCGTTACGGGCAGGATCCTACGAGCAGTACTTC. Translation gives CASSPLRAGSYEQYF.

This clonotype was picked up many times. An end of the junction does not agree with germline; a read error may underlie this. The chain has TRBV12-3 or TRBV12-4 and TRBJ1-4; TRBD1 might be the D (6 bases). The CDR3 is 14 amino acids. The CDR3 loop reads CANSYAGGDEKLFF. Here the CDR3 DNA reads TGTGCCAACAGTTACGCGGGGGGCGATGAAAAACTGTTTTTT.

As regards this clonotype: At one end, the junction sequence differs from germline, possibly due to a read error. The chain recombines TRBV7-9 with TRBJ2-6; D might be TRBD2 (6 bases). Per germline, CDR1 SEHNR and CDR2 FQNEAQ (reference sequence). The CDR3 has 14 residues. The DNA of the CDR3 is TGTGCCAGCAGCTTAGGCGACGGGGGCAACGTCCTGACTTTC. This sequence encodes CASSLGDGGNVLTF.

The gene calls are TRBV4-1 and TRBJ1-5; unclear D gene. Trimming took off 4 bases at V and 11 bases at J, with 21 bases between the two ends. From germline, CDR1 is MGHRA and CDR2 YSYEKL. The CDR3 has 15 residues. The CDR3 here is CASSPLLAGEETQHF. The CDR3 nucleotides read TGCGCCAGCAGCCCCCTCCTAGCGGGAGAAGAGACCCAGCATTTT.